The clone carrying this TCR beta chain has just a few counts. The antigen remains undetermined. Both 60 Vbeta primers and 13 Jbeta primers went into the PCR. TCRdb keeps only in-frame clones here, not all; method: immunoSEQ multiplex PCR. Among around 140,000 clones, approximately 60% were seen once, and the ten largest hold roughly 2.5%. This sample was included in a study of cytomegalovirus exposure and HLA in healthy donors. Overall study findings and caveats: A later analysis linked a missense DCLRE1C variant to TCR beta V- and J-gene trimming. The majority of CMV-associated TCR beta chains were reported as apparently HLA-restricted in a later analysis.

Despite likely unrecorded immune exposures, the donors were nominally healthy at the time of sampling. The length of the CDR3 is 15 residues. V lost 9 bases and J 1 base, leaving 18 bases between the germline ends. Germline-derived CDR1 and CDR2 are SNHLY and FYNNEI. This clonotype was obtained from a woman in her thirties or forties in good health and CMV-seronegative. This sequence joins TRBV2 and TRBJ2-5; the D gene is possibly TRBD1 (5 bases). Sequencing input: PBMCs. CDR3 amino acids: CASQGLGLRQETQYF. Here the CDR3 DNA reads TGTGCCAGTCAGGGTCTGGGCCTCCGCCAAGAGACCCAGTACTTC. Filled out from reference TRBV2 and TRBJ2-5, the complete variable domain reads EPEVTQTPSHQVTQMGQEVILRCVPISNHLYFYWYRQILGQKVEFLVSFYNNEISEKSEIFDDQFSVERPDGSNFTLKIRSTKLEDSAMYFCASQGLGLRQETQYFGPGTRLLVL.